One TCR beta chain is described in this entry. Its antigen is undetermined. Libraries were prepared by immunoSEQ multiplex PCR; TCRdb keeps only in-frame clonotypes and omits some of them. Among some 200,000 clones listed, 90% to 95% were seen once. Germline-derived CDR1 and CDR2 are SGHVS and FNYEAQ. J gave up 0 bases and V 1 base, and 3 bases lay outside the gene matches. The length of the CDR3 is 17 residues. The data originate from a study of T cell responses to AZD1222 COVID-19 vaccine. Study-level findings and limits: Samples come after the peak T cell response, not at day 14. The number of AZD1222 recipients seropositive at baseline was only six. CD4 TCRs associated with vaccination spanned spike, dominating at 160-218 and 743-854. Clonal diversity may have been underestimated in mostly white British donors.

This receptor was obtained from an adult in good health. The sequencing used peripheral blood, collected on day 0 of MenACWY control vaccination. The chain uses TRBV7-6 and TRBJ1-1; 12 bases are a match to TRBD1. The CDR3: CASSLGGDRGLNTEAFF. The CDR3 nucleotides are TGTGCCAGCAGCTTAGGGGGGGACAGGGGGCTGAACACTGAAGCTTTCTTT.